This is a list of T cell receptor beta chains from one sample in a study of response to subunit inactivated influenza vaccine. TCRdb re-derived calls from the RT-PCR reads in MiXCR, one entry per CDR3 protein. The sample has a few hundred thousand distinct CDR3 sequences, roughly 11% seen once. This specimen consisted of PBMCs from blood, obtained more than 35 days after vaccination. The receptors come from a man in his forties or fifties who received an inactivated influenza vaccine. CDR3s include the opening cysteine and the closing phenylalanine or tryptophan. D genes are given only for firm matches. Only part of the rows carry a size: once, few, many, or a class if the clone is expanded.

j_call | v_call | clone_size | d_call | cdr3_nt | cdr3_aa
TRBJ2-7 | TRBV3-1 | few | . | TGTGCCAGCGAGGGGGGCTCCTACGAGCAGTACTTC | CASEGGSYEQYF
TRBJ2-7 | TRBV5-1 | many | . | TGCGCCAGCAGTCTCAACAGGCTGGAAGAGCAGTACTTC | CASSLNRLEEQYF
TRBJ1-5 | TRBV4-1 | . | . | TGCGCCAGCAGCCAAGACGGGGCAGGTCGTATTAGCAATCAGCCCCAGCATTTT | CASSQDGAGRISNQPQHF
TRBJ2-3 | TRBV20-1 | . | . | TGCAGTGCTCCTGTGGGGGGAAGCACAGATACGCAGTATTTT | CSAPVGGSTDTQYF
TRBJ1-2 | TRBV6-2/TRBV6-3 | . | TRBD1 | TGTGCCGCACAGAGGACAGGGGGCTCCTATGGCTACACCTTC | CAAQRTGGSYGYTF
TRBJ1-5 | TRBV7-8 | few | . | TGTGCCAGCAACATAGAGGGAGACAATCAGCCCCAGCATTTT | CASNIEGDNQPQHF
TRBJ2-3 | TRBV20-1 | many | TRBD2 | TGCAGTGCTTCCGGACTAGCGTCAGATACGCAGTATTTT | CSASGLASDTQYF
TRBJ2-2 | TRBV24-1 | few | TRBD2 | TGTGCCACCAGCTATAGCGGGAGTCGGACCGGGGAGCTGTTTTTT | CATSYSGSRTGELFF
TRBJ1-1 | TRBV9 | few | . | TGTGCCAGCAGCCCCAAACCAGGGGACACTGAAGCTTTCTTT | CASSPKPGDTEAFF
TRBJ1-1 | TRBV20-1 | many | . | TGCAGTGCTGTTAGGGGGGGGGGCGTCGCGGCTTTCTTT | CSAVRGGGVAAFF
TRBJ1-5 | TRBV5-1 | . | . | TGCGCCAGCAGCTTGGACAACGATCAGCCCCAGCATTTT | CASSLDNDQPQHF
TRBJ2-2 | TRBV5-1 | many | . | TGCGCCAGCAGCTTGAGTCGGACCGGGGAGCTGTTTTTT | CASSLSRTGELFF
TRBJ2-1 | TRBV4-3 | few | . | TGCGCCAGCAGCCAAGACATCGGAAACTCGAGGTACAATGAGCAGTTCTTC | CASSQDIGNSRYNEQFF
TRBJ1-2 | TRBV3-1 | few | TRBD1 | TGTGCCAGCAGCCCCCGGGACAGGGGGTTCTATGGCTACACCTTC | CASSPRDRGFYGYTF
TRBJ2-7 | TRBV6-1 | few | TRBD1 | TGTGCCAGCAGGCCCGGGACAGGGATCTACGAGCAGTACTTC | CASRPGTGIYEQYF
TRBJ2-6 | TRBV5-6 | . | . | TGTGCCAGCAGCTTCGTGGCCGTCAAACTTATCAACGTCCTGACTTTC | CASSFVAVKLINVLTF
TRBJ2-2 | TRBV7-2 | many | . | TGTGCCAGCAGCTCCAGGGCGCCCCAATTACCCGGGGAGCTGTTTTTT | CASSSRAPQLPGELFF
TRBJ1-2 | TRBV5-5 | few | TRBD1 | TGTGCCAGCAGCTTACTTATCGGACAGGGGAGGTATGGCTACACCTTC | CASSLLIGQGRYGYTF
TRBJ1-5 | TRBV3-1 | . | . | TGTGCCAGCAGTCTGATGGGTAGCAATCAGCCCCAGCATTTT | CASSLMGSNQPQHF
TRBJ2-5 | TRBV7-2 | many | . | TGTGCCAGCAGCTTAGGTCGGGCCGAGACCCAGTACTTC | CASSLGRAETQYF
TRBJ1-2 | TRBV28 | few | . | TGTGCCAGCATCACGGGGGGCCCGCTGGCGACTATCCTTAACTATGGCTACACCTTC | CASITGGPLATILNYGYTF
TRBJ2-1 | TRBV7-2 | . | . | TGTGCCAGCAGCCCTGTTCAAGAGCAGTTCTTC | CASSPVQEQFF
TRBJ2-7 | TRBV6-2/TRBV6-3 | . | TRBD1 | TGTGCCAGCAGTTACCTTTTCTTGGACAGGAGGAGTAGAGGGCAGTACTTC | CASSYLFLDRRSRGQYF
TRBJ2-1 | TRBV9 | many | TRBD2 | TGTGCCAGCAGTTATGGGGCGGGAGAGTACAATGAGCAGTTCTTC | CASSYGAGEYNEQFF
TRBJ2-3 | TRBV15 | . | TRBD2 | TGTGCCACCAGCAGAGATTCCCCAACTAGCGAAGTGAGCACAGATACGCAGTATTTT | CATSRDSPTSEVSTDTQYF
TRBJ2-3 | TRBV20-1 | many | TRBD2 | TGCAGTGCTAGGGGGACTAGCAGGGCAGATACGCAGTATTTT | CSARGTSRADTQYF
TRBJ2-7 | TRBV20-1 | few | . | TGCAGTGCTAGGTGGGGTGATATGTACGAGCAGTACTTC | CSARWGDMYEQYF
TRBJ2-7 | TRBV7-2 | once | . | TGTGCCAGCAGCCCCCCCGGGGCGCGTTACGAGCAGTACTTC | CASSPPGARYEQYF
TRBJ2-5 | TRBV7-2 | many | . | TGTGCCAGCAGCTTAGTTCGTGCCGGCCAAGAGACCCAGTACTTC | CASSLVRAGQETQYF
TRBJ2-2 | TRBV5-1 | many | TRBD1 | TGCGCCAGCAGCCGCCCCCGGGACAGGGGTTTGGCGAACACCGGGGAGCTGTTTTTT | CASSRPRDRGLANTGELFF
TRBJ2-7 | TRBV5-6 | few | . | TGTGCCAGCAGCTTGCGGTATAAAGAGCAGTACTTC | CASSLRYKEQYF
TRBJ2-5 | TRBV12-3/TRBV12-4 | many | . | TGTGCCAGCAGCCGATCCCAAGAGACCCAGTACTTC | CASSRSQETQYF
TRBJ1-1 | TRBV7-9 | many | . | TGTGCCAGCAGCTTAAGCGGAACGGCTGAAGCTTTCTTT | CASSLSGTAEAFF
TRBJ2-2 | TRBV20-1 | many | . | TGCAGTGCTAGTCCCATGAACACCGGGGAGCTGTTTTTT | CSASPMNTGELFF
TRBJ1-2 | TRBV29-1 | . | . | TGCAGCGTTGAAATGGGGCAGGGCTACACCTTC | CSVEMGQGYTF
TRBJ2-1 | TRBV20-1 | many | . | TGCAGTGCTAGGGCCTACAATGAGCAGTTCTTC | CSARAYNEQFF
TRBJ2-7 | TRBV7-2 | few | . | TGTGCCAGCAGCCTACATGATGTCGGGATTCAAGGCGAGCAGTACTTC | CASSLHDVGIQGEQYF